This TCR beta chain came from a study of cytomegalovirus exposure and HLA in healthy donors. The primer mix had 60 Vbeta and 13 Jbeta primers. Sequencing was performed with immunoSEQ multiplex PCR; in TCRdb, only in-frame clones are kept and a portion is missing. The sample lists about 120,000 clones; roughly 69% were seen once. J was trimmed by 6 bases and V by 4 bases; bases with no gene match: 8. Germline V lookup: CDR1 SEHNR, CDR2 FQNEAQ (reference sequence). This CDR3 spans 15 amino acids. The specimen sequenced was PBMCs. This TCR derives from a woman aged 40 to 50 in good health and CMV-seropositive. The gene calls are TRBV7-9 and TRBJ2-7; 11 nucleotides agree with TRBD2. The CDR3 is CASSSEPGLAVEQYF. CDR3 bases: TGTGCCAGCAGCTCAGAGCCGGGACTAGCGGTCGAGCAGTACTTC. Complete variable domain (other parts from reference TRBV7-9 and TRBJ2-7): DTGVSQNPRHKITKRGQNVTFRCDPISEHNRLYWYRQTLGQGPEFLTYFQNEAQLEKSRLLSDRFSAERPKGSFSTLEIQRTEQGDSAMYLCASSSEPGLAVEQYFGPGTRLTVT.